The table lists the clone carrying this T cell receptor (beta chain) with many counts. The antigen remains undetermined. Germline V gives CDR1 SGHTA, CDR2 FQGTGA. The V end lost 1 base, the J end lost 1 base, and 4 bases lay between the germline ends. The CDR3 covers 13 residues. The data were obtained in a study of T cell repertoires in cytomegalovirus infection. Study in general: CMV epitopes that were recently identified and HLA-C-restricted were used alongside well-studied HLA-B-restricted ones. It was the public TCR beta signatures that indicated both CMV infection and matching HLA type.

TCRdb analysed the reads with MiXCR anew, one entry per CDR3 protein. This table has some 350,000 distinct CDR3 sequences, about 27% appearing once. Notes on the study in general: Public TCR beta family frequency separated CMV-and-HLA carriers, including in an independent cohort.

The sequences come from cultured PBMCs, collected from culture after CMV antigen stimulation. The sequence derives from a human donor in good health (CMV status not recorded). Some clones in this sample may be carry-over from other donors' samples. The rearrangement uses TRBV7-3 and TRBJ1-1, with unresolved D. This CDR3 reads CASSLNGNTEAFF. DNA of the CDR3: TGTGCCAGCAGCTTAAACGGGAACACTGAAGCTTTCTTT.